The 28 T cell receptor beta chains listed next were all sequenced from one sample in a study of blood T cell repertoires in COVID-19. The repertoire was sequenced with immunoSEQ multiplex PCR; TCRdb's copy has only in-frame clones and lacks some. The repertoire includes under 55,000 clones, roughly 78% of them detected once, and roughly 25% sits in the top ten. The specimen was peripheral blood. These receptors were collected from a man aged 70-80 years with acute or convalescent COVID-19.

CDR3 sequence reads: CASRATGGPNQPQHF. The DNA for the CDR3 is TGTGCCAGCAGAGCCACAGGGGGCCCCAATCAGCCCCAGCATTTT. The rearrangement links TRBV28 to TRBJ1-5; TRBD1 matches at 9 bases. This CDR3 has 15 amino acids. Germline trimming cut 6 bases from V and 3 bases from J; bases unmatched to any gene: 6. Germline V gene data show CDR1 as MDHEN and CDR2 as SYDVKM.

This chain uses TRBV20-1 with TRBJ2-5; D not resolved. This CDR3 is 11 amino acids long. V was cut by 5 bases and J by 5 bases, with 9 bases left in between. Germline assignment: CDR1 DFQATT and CDR2 SNEGSKA (reference sequence). The CDR3 DNA reads as TGCAGTGCTCTCCCGCGGGAGACCCAGTACTTC. Translated, it gives CSALPRETQYF.

The rearrangement links TRBV27 to TRBJ1-6, with 10 bases lining up with TRBD1. V gave up 8 bases and J gave up 8 bases; unmatched junction bases: 18. Germline V gives CDR1 MNHEY, CDR2 SMNVEV (reference sequence). This CDR3 region has 18 residues. This CDR3 reads CASGTGQGRLREHSPLHF. The DNA for the CDR3 is TGTGCCAGCGGTACGGGACAGGGGAGATTAAGGGAACATTCACCCCTCCACTTT.

The rearrangement links TRBV6-6 to TRBJ1-2; 8 bases line up with TRBD1. The CDR3 spans 14 residues. CDR1 and CDR2 from the germline V gene are MNHNY and SVGAGI (reference sequence). V dropped 3 bases and J dropped 6; count of bases not matched to a gene: 6. This CDR3 is CASSYYGQGNGYTF. The CDR3 DNA is TGTGCCAGCAGTTATTACGGACAGGGAAATGGCTACACCTTC.

V and J are TRBV30 and TRBJ2-3; D might be TRBD2 (7 bases). V shed 2 bases and J shed 0 bases, with 9 bases lying between them. The germline V gene has CDR1 GTSNPN and CDR2 SVGIG (reference sequence). This CDR3 is built from 14 residues. This CDR3 is CAWSRGGSTDTQYF. CDR3 nucleotide sequence: TGTGCCTGGAGTAGGGGGGGCAGCACAGATACGCAGTATTTT.

The table lists this clone with a few counts. The CDR3 loop reads CASSMSSVIIEQFF. CDR3 DNA sequence: TGTGCCAGTAGTATGTCTAGCGTTATTATTGAGCAGTTCTTC. This rearrangement joins TRBV19 to TRBJ2-1; tentatively, D is TRBD2 (6 bases). V was trimmed by 3 bases and J by 9 bases, leaving 15 bases between them. The germline gives CDR1 LNHDA, CDR2 SQIVND (reference sequence). CDR3 length: 14 amino acids.

This clone was seen more than once but under ten times. The V gene is TRBV7-3, the J gene TRBJ2-7, with 10 bases matching TRBD1. Germline lookup yields CDR1 SGHTA and CDR2 FQGTGA. CDR3 length: 15 residues. The V and J ends lost 5 bases and 2 bases, in that order; junction bases with no gene match: 6. The DNA for the CDR3 is TGTGCCAGCAGCCCCAACGGACAGGGGGCCTACGAGCAGTACTTC. It yields the protein CASSPNGQGAYEQYF.

CDR3 in DNA: TGTGCCAGCAGTTTAAGTCAGGGTGGGGTCTCTGGGGCCAACGTCCTGACTTTC. Its translation is CASSLSQGGVSGANVLTF. This rearrangement joins TRBV28 to TRBJ2-6, with D perhaps TRBD1 (5 bases). The CDR3 spans 18 residues. Deletions cut 2 bases from V and 0 bases from J, with 14 bases between. Germline CDR1 and CDR2: MDHEN and SYDVKM.

V and J are TRBV6-5 and TRBJ2-2; D possibly corresponds to TRBD2 (5 bases). Germline V gene sequence: CDR1 MNHEY, CDR2 SVGAGI. The CDR3 has 14 residues. V was shortened by 3 bases and J by 3 bases, with 8 bases between the two germline ends. The CDR3 bases are TGTGCCAGCAGTTATCGAGCGGACACCGGGGAGCTGTTTTTT. Translating gives CASSYRADTGELFF.

The gene calls are TRBV5-1 and TRBJ2-5; TRBD2 matches 10 bases. V shed 2 bases and J 5 bases; nucleotides not matched to a gene: 3. CDR1 and CDR2 from the germline V gene are SGHRS and YFSETQ. This CDR3 is 14 amino acids long. CDR3 DNA: TGCGCCAGCAGCTTTAGCGGGGGGATCGAGACCCAGTACTTC. Translated, it gives CASSFSGGIETQYF.

This sequence joins TRBV21-1 and TRBJ2-7; the D call TRBD1 from the table was never checked on the DNA. TRBV21-1 is a pseudogene segment. This CDR3 region has 16 residues. The CDR3 spells CASSPRSGQGSYEQYF. CDR3 nucleotides: TGTGCCAGCAGCCCTCGTTCTGGACAGGGTTCCTACGAGCAGTACTTC.

CDR3 protein: CASSGRGETGELFF. The CDR3 region has the DNA TGTGCCAGCTCGGGCAGGGGGGAGACCGGGGAGCTGTTTTTT. The V and J genes are TRBV6-6 and TRBJ2-2; D is possibly TRBD1 (7 bases). Trimming stripped 8 bases from V and 5 bases from J, with 15 bases between. The CDR3 is 14 amino acids. CDR1 and CDR2 from the germline V gene are MNHNY and SVGAGI (reference sequence).

The J gene is TRBJ2-1, the V gene TRBV23-1; D is perhaps TRBD2 (6 bases). TRBV23-1 is known as an ORF, though its function is uncertain. The CDR3 contains 17 residues. V lost 0 bases and J 0 bases, leaving 12 bases between the germline ends. CDR3 sequence: CASSQSDRDCSYNEQFF. In nucleotides, the CDR3 is TGCGCCAGCAGTCAATCCGACCGGGACTGCTCCTACAATGAGCAGTTCTTC.

This chain uses TRBV10-3 with TRBJ2-1, with 8 nucleotides matching TRBD2. Trimming cost V 4 bases and J 2 bases; bases outside gene matches: 1. The CDR3 totals 14 residues. Germline CDR1 ENHRY, CDR2 SYGVKD. For the CDR3, the DNA is TGTGCCATCAGTGCGGGGGGGCCCTACAATGAGCAGTTCTTC. Its translation: CAISAGGPYNEQFF.

The chain carries TRBV5-1 and TRBJ2-2; 7 nucleotides agree with TRBD1. Germline V gene lookup returns CDR1 SGHRS and CDR2 YFSETQ. The CDR3 is 14 amino acids. V was pared by 7 bases and J by 0 bases, with 3 bases of the junction left unmatched. The CDR3 DNA is TGCGCCAGCCGGGACAGAGCGAACACCGGGGAGCTGTTTTTT. Translated: CASRDRANTGELFF.

The chain employs TRBV24-1 and TRBJ2-7; TRBD2 matches at 12 bases. This CDR3 comprises 17 residues. In germline, CDR1 is KGHDR, CDR2 SFDVKD. V trimming: 0 bases; J trimming: 1 base; junction bases outside the gene matches: 3. CDR3 in amino acids: CATSDLGLAGPSYEQYF. DNA for the CDR3: TGTGCCACCAGTGATTTGGGACTAGCGGGGCCGTCCTACGAGCAGTACTTC.

The chain links TRBV28 to TRBJ1-3, with TRBD1 identical over 7 bases. Per germline, CDR1 MDHEN and CDR2 SYDVKM. Unmatched junction bases numbered 8, after V lost 3 bases and J lost 0 bases. The CDR3 runs to 17 residues. The CDR3 region is CASSFGPGTASGNTIYF. Written as DNA, the CDR3 is TGTGCCAGCAGTTTTGGGCCCGGGACAGCCTCTGGAAACACCATATATTTT.

The J gene is TRBJ2-7, the V gene TRBV9; 9 nucleotides align to TRBD1. The CDR3 consists of 15 residues. The V and J ends lost 3 bases and 3 bases, in that order; junction bases with no gene match: 7. The germline gives CDR1 SGDLS, CDR2 YYNGEE. CDR3: CASSEGQGSFYEQYF. The CDR3, as DNA: TGTGCCAGCAGCGAGGGACAGGGTTCTTTCTACGAGCAGTACTTC.

The chain couples TRBV18 to TRBJ1-1; TRBD1 is a possible D gene (6 bases). CDR3 size: 16 residues. With 0 bases removed from V and 1 base from J, the gap between germline ends came to 12 bases. CDR1 is KGHSH and CDR2 is LQKENI in the germline V gene. The CDR3 nucleotides are TGTGCCAGCTCACCACCATCGTTAGGGGGGAACACTGAAGCTTTCTTT. Its translation is CASSPPSLGGNTEAFF.

The chain has TRBV7-3 and TRBJ1-1, with 9 bases aligning to TRBD1. The CDR3 spans 14 residues. CDR1 and CDR2 (germline): SGHTA, FQGTGA. V was clipped by 3 bases and J by 8 bases; unmatched bases: 7. CDR3 loop: CASSFQPGQGEAFF. DNA of the CDR3: TGTGCCAGCAGCTTCCAACCGGGACAGGGAGAAGCTTTCTTT.

The genes are TRBV18 and TRBJ2-5; D perhaps matches TRBD2 (6 bases). Trimming stripped 6 bases from V and 5 bases from J, with 7 bases between. CDR3 length: 11 amino acids. Germline loops: CDR1 KGHSH, CDR2 LQKENI. Written as DNA, the CDR3 is TGTGCCAGCTCCCGGGGGGAGACCCAGTACTTC. Its protein is CASSRGETQYF.

J is TRBJ1-1 and V is TRBV2, with D possibly matching TRBD1 (5 bases). V was pared by 4 bases and J by 6 bases, with 15 bases between. Germline V gene lookup returns CDR1 SNHLY and CDR2 FYNNEI. The CDR3 consists of 14 residues. The DNA for the CDR3 is TGTGCCAGCAGTGCGCGGGGACGGAGCGCTGAAGCTTTCTTT. It encodes CASSARGRSAEAFF. Using reference TRBV2 and TRBJ1-1 for the parts outside the CDR3, the full variable domain is EPEVTQTPSHQVTQMGQEVILRCVPISNHLYFYWYRQILGQKVEFLVSFYNNEISEKSEIFDDQFSVERPDGSNFTLKIRSTKLEDSAMYFCASSARGRSAEAFFGQGTRLTVV.

The chain carries TRBV25-1 and TRBJ2-3, with 9 bases that match TRBD2. The CDR3 is made up of 18 amino acids. Germline CDR1 is MGHDK and CDR2 is SYGVNS. Losses at the gene ends were 6 bases for V and 4 bases for J; bases not matched to a gene: 17. The CDR3 coding sequence is TGTGCCAGCAGCTTCAAACTTGTAGCGGGGGTTATGGCAGATACGCAGTATTTT. This codes for CASSFKLVAGVMADTQYF.

The J gene is TRBJ1-2, the V gene TRBV7-8; the D gene is possibly TRBD1 (5 bases). V lost 0 bases and J 6 bases, leaving 14 bases between the germline ends. The germline CDR1 and CDR2 sequences are SGHVS and FQNEAQ. CDR3 length equals 15 residues. CDR3 protein: CASSLALSRAHGYTF. CDR3 DNA: TGTGCCAGCAGCTTAGCGTTAAGCAGGGCACATGGCTACACCTTC.

V usage is TRBV6-2 or TRBV6-3 and J usage is TRBJ1-2; TRBD1 matches at 7 bases. Looked up from germline, CDR1 is MNHEY and CDR2 is SVGEGT. This CDR3 is 14 amino acids long. Trimming removed 2 bases from V and 4 bases from J; junction bases left unmatched: 4. The CDR3 is CASSYPGTVYGYTF. CDR3 sequence (DNA): TGTGCCAGCAGTTACCCGGGGACAGTCTATGGCTACACCTTC.

This clone appeared a single time. The chain links TRBV5-1 to TRBJ1-6; D might be TRBD1 (5 bases). This CDR3 has 13 residues. The germline CDR1 and CDR2 sequences are SGHRS and YFSETQ. Between the trimmed V and J ends, which lost 3 bases and 9 bases, there was a span of 10 bases. The CDR3 here is CASSSGGSSPLHF. CDR3 nucleotide sequence: TGCGCCAGCAGCTCGGGGGGGAGTTCACCCCTCCACTTT.

This chain connects TRBV18 to TRBJ2-6; D gene ambiguous. V gave up 6 bases and J gave up 3 bases, with 15 bases separating them. The CDR3 totals 16 residues. CDR1 is KGHSH and CDR2 is LQKENI in the germline V gene. CDR3 loop: CASSPIRGNGANVLTF. CDR3 DNA sequence: TGTGCCAGCTCCCCAATAAGAGGTAATGGGGCCAACGTCCTGACTTTC. The entire variable domain, with the rest obtained from reference TRBV18 and TRBJ2-6, is as follows: NAGVMQNPRHLVRRRGQEARLRCSPMKGHSHVYWYRQLPEEGLKFMVYLQKENIIDESGMPKERFSAEFPKEGPSILRIQQVVRGDSAAYFCASSPIRGNGANVLTFGAGSRLTVL.

The V and J genes are TRBV28 and TRBJ2-3, with D possibly being TRBD2 (6 bases). CDR1 and CDR2 (germline): MDHEN, SYDVKM. This CDR3 region has 16 residues. V lost 3 bases and J lost 3, with 16 bases in between. The CDR3: CASSLIGTGGTDTQYF. For the CDR3, the DNA is TGTGCCAGCAGTTTGATAGGGACTGGGGGAACAGATACGCAGTATTTT.